Presented here are 32 T cell receptor beta chains from one specimen sequenced in a study of cytomegalovirus exposure and HLA in healthy donors. Vbeta (60) and Jbeta (13) primers were used in the PCR. The table came from immunoSEQ multiplex PCR; TCRdb's copy has only in-frame clones and leaves some out. The sample has around 140,000 clones; 70% to 80% are singletons. Sequencing was carried out using PBMCs. These receptors all come from a female donor in good health and CMV-seropositive.

This chain uses TRBV5-5 with TRBJ1-6; unclear D gene. This CDR3 contains 16 residues. The ends were cut back, 4 bases at V and 0 bases at J, with 11 bases in the middle. CDR1 is SGHKS and CDR2 is YYEKEE in the germline V gene (reference sequence). The CDR3 coding sequence is TGTGCCAGCAGCACATTGGGGAGCTCCTATAATTCACCCCTCCACTTT. Its translation is CASSTLGSSYNSPLHF.

A few counts support this clone. This chain joins TRBV4-2 and TRBJ2-4, with TRBD1 matching 8 bases. Trimming took 0 bases from V and 3 from J; bases not matched to a gene: 7. The CDR3 spans 17 residues. From germline, CDR1 is LGHNA and CDR2 YNFKEQ. CDR3 DNA: TGTGCCAGCAGCCAAGATATTGCAGGGGGCGTCAAAAACATTCAGTACTTC. Translating gives CASSQDIAGGVKNIQYF.

The gene calls are TRBV7-9 and TRBJ1-4, with TRBD1 identical over 7 bases. The V segment lost 4 bases and the J segment 6 bases; nucleotides outside the gene matches: 8. Germline CDR1 and CDR2: SEHNR and FQNEAQ (reference sequence). This CDR3 comprises 15 residues. The DNA for the CDR3 is TGTGCCAGCAGCTCGTCCGGGACAGCCTATGAAAAACTGTTTTTT. Residues: CASSSSGTAYEKLFF. Complete variable domain (other parts from reference TRBV7-9 and TRBJ1-4): DTGVSQNPRHKITKRGQNVTFRCDPISEHNRLYWYRQTLGQGPEFLTYFQNEAQLEKSRLLSDRFSAERPKGSFSTLEIQRTEQGDSAMYLCASSSSGTAYEKLFFGSGTQLSVL.

The V call is TRBV5-4, the J call TRBJ2-2; 8 bases map to TRBD2. V shed 4 bases and J 3 bases; nucleotides not matched to a gene: 5. The CDR3 length is 15 residues. CDR1 and CDR2 (germline): SGHNT, YYREEE (reference sequence). As DNA, the CDR3 is TGTGCCAGCAGCGCTACGGGGGGGCACACCGGGGAGCTGTTTTTT. Its protein product is CASSATGGHTGELFF.

The chain carries TRBV7-6 and TRBJ2-1; TRBD2 aligns across 7 bases. V lost 3 bases, J lost 8 bases, and 10 bases stayed unmatched. From germline, CDR1 is SGHVS and CDR2 FNYEAQ. The CDR3 consists of 15 residues. CDR3 coding DNA: TGTGCCAGCAGCTTTTCAAAAGGGGAGGGCGATGAGCAGTTCTTC. This codes for CASSFSKGEGDEQFF.

The rearrangement links TRBV7-2 to TRBJ2-5; 8 nucleotides align to TRBD2. From germline, CDR1 is SGHTA and CDR2 FQGNSA. This CDR3 is built from 15 residues. The junction had 10 bases not matched to a gene; V was cut back by 3 bases and J by 7 bases. CDR3 sequence (DNA): TGTGCCAGCAGCTTGAGCGGGGGAGCCGATGGGACCCAGTACTTC. Its translation is CASSLSGGADGTQYF.

The gene calls are TRBV7-9 and TRBJ2-5, with D hard to call. The V end was cut by 5 bases, the J end by 4 bases, with 14 bases between. From germline, CDR1 is SEHNR and CDR2 FQNEAQ (reference sequence). The CDR3 has 14 amino acids. CDR3 coding DNA: TGTGCCAGCAGCACCACCTGGCGGTTAGAGACCCAGTACTTC. Translating it yields CASSTTWRLETQYF. The full variable domain, rest sourced from reference TRBV7-9 and TRBJ2-5, is DTGVSQNPRHKITKRGQNVTFRCDPISEHNRLYWYRQTLGQGPEFLTYFQNEAQLEKSRLLSDRFSAERPKGSFSTLEIQRTEQGDSAMYLCASSTTWRLETQYFGPGTRLLVL.

The genes are TRBV2 and TRBJ2-1, with 11 bases lining up with TRBD2. The CDR3 is 14 residues long. The V gene end was trimmed by 8 bases and the J gene end by 4 bases; junction bases not matched to a gene: 4. CDR1 is SNHLY and CDR2 is FYNNEI in the germline V gene. CDR3 loop: CASRGLADYNEQFF. Here the CDR3 DNA reads TGTGCCAGCCGGGGACTAGCGGATTACAATGAGCAGTTCTTC.

The chain carries TRBV13 and TRBJ1-2; 8 nucleotides agree with TRBD1. The germline V gene has CDR1 PRHDT and CDR2 FYEKMQ (reference sequence). The J segment lost 8 bases and the V segment lost 0 bases, leaving 8 bases of the junction unmatched. The CDR3 has 15 amino acids. Here the CDR3 reads CASSLGQGDSEGYTF. The CDR3 bases are TGTGCCAGCAGCTTAGGACAGGGGGATTCGGAAGGCTACACCTTC.

DNA for the CDR3: TGCGCCAGCAGCTTGCCTAGCGGGGGGGCCGCAGATACGCAGTATTTT. This codes for CASSLPSGGAADTQYF. The V gene is TRBV5-1, the J gene TRBJ2-3; TRBD2 matches at 12 bases. The CDR3 contains 16 residues. Germline V gives CDR1 SGHRS, CDR2 YFSETQ. V lost 1 base to trimming and J lost 4 bases; unmatched junction nucleotides: 4.

The rearrangement joins TRBV4-2 to TRBJ2-5; maybe TRBD1 (5 bases). Trimming took off 1 base at V and 4 bases at J, with 7 bases between the two ends. Germline V lookup: CDR1 LGHNA, CDR2 YNFKEQ. The CDR3 loop spans 13 amino acids. Written as DNA, the CDR3 is TGTGCCAGCAGCCAAGGCAGGGTAGAGACCCAGTACTTC. Protein sequence: CASSQGRVETQYF.

V usage is TRBV7-9 and J usage is TRBJ2-7; 8 positions agree with TRBD1. The V gene's germline CDR1 is SEHNR and CDR2 FQNEAQ (reference sequence). After removal of 5 bases from V and 0 bases from J, the junction contained 6 bases not matched to a gene. CDR3 size: 15 residues. The CDR3 here is CASSPDRGGSYEQYF. In DNA form, the CDR3 reads TGTGCCAGCAGCCCCGACAGGGGAGGCTCCTACGAGCAGTACTTC.

The rearrangement links TRBV6-1 to TRBJ2-7; D is undetermined. Germline V gene data show CDR1 as MNHNS and CDR2 as SASEGT. The CDR3 is 14 amino acids. V lost 1 base to trimming and J lost 6 bases, with 13 bases between them. CDR3 protein: CASSEEVVRSEQYF. CDR3 coding DNA: TGTGCCAGCAGTGAAGAAGTAGTTAGGAGCGAGCAGTACTTC.

In its sample, this clone was seen once. The rearrangement uses TRBV29-1 and TRBJ1-4, with TRBD1 as a possible D gene (5 bases). The CDR3 has 11 residues. Trimming cost V 6 bases and J 11 bases, with 13 bases left between them. Germline V CDR1 and CDR2: SQVTM, ANQGSEA. The chain's CDR3 is CSVGDGGKLFF. The CDR3 nucleotides are TGCAGCGTGGGAGACGGGGGGAAACTGTTTTTT.

The chain joins TRBV5-1 to TRBJ2-1; TRBD2 is a possible D gene (5 bases). This CDR3 is 14 amino acids long. From germline, CDR1 is SGHRS and CDR2 YFSETQ. Trimming shortened V by 1 base and J by 10 bases, and 15 bases separated the two germline ends. CDR3 loop: CASSLPGSREEQFF. CDR3 bases: TGCGCCAGCAGCTTGCCCGGGTCGAGGGAAGAGCAGTTCTTC. Looking up the rest from reference TRBV5-1 and TRBJ2-1 gives the full variable domain: KAGVTQTPRYLIKTRGQQVTLSCSPISGHRSVSWYQQTPGQGLQFLFEYFSETQRNKGNFPGRFSGRQFSNSRSEMNVSTLELGDSALYLCASSLPGSREEQFFGPGTRLTVL.

The J gene is TRBJ2-7, the V gene TRBV6-1; tentatively, D is TRBD2 (6 bases). Looked up from germline, CDR1 is MNHNS and CDR2 is SASEGT. The V end was cut by 4 bases, the J end by 6 bases, with 19 bases between. The CDR3 has 15 residues. The CDR3 bases are TGTGCCAGCAGTGCGGGGGACGGTGGCCGGGGCGAGCAGTACTTC. It specifies CASSAGDGGRGEQYF.

This sequence joins TRBV5-5 and TRBJ2-3; 13 bases line up with TRBD2. CDR1 and CDR2 (germline): SGHKS, YYEKEE (reference sequence). Trimming took 3 bases from V and 4 from J; bases not matched to a gene: 2. The CDR3 is 15 amino acids. The CDR3: CASSYGLAGADTQYF. CDR3 nucleotide sequence: TGTGCCAGCAGCTATGGACTAGCGGGAGCAGATACGCAGTATTTT.

The chain joins TRBV2 to TRBJ1-5; 8 bases map to TRBD1. Germline loops: CDR1 SNHLY, CDR2 FYNNEI. The CDR3 sequence is 14 residues long. The junction had 8 bases not matched to a gene; V was cut back by 6 bases and J by 7 bases. CDR3 DNA: TGTGCCAGCAGACCGGGACAGGCGGGACAGCCCCAGCATTTT. This encodes CASRPGQAGQPQHF.

J is TRBJ1-5 and V is TRBV6-6; tentative D call: TRBD1 (6 bases). The CDR3 runs 14 residues. V lost 4 bases and J 3 bases, leaving 10 bases between the germline ends. Germline-derived CDR1 and CDR2 are MNHNY and SVGAGI (reference sequence). The CDR3 here is CASSFGQFNQPQHF. The DNA for the CDR3 is TGTGCCAGCAGTTTTGGACAGTTCAATCAGCCCCAGCATTTT.

The chain uses TRBV28 and TRBJ2-7, with D perhaps TRBD2 (5 bases). CDR3 length equals 13 residues. Germline assignment: CDR1 MDHEN and CDR2 SYDVKM. V lost 6 bases and J lost 2, with 11 bases in between. The CDR3 spells CASRTSGTYEQYF. The CDR3 nucleotides are TGTGCCAGCAGAACCTCCGGGACCTACGAGCAGTACTTC. The full variable domain, in which reference TRBV28 and TRBJ2-7 provide the parts outside the CDR3, is DVKVTQSSRYLVKRTGEKVFLECVQDMDHENMFWYRQDPGLGLRLIYFSYDVKMKEKGDIPEGYSVSREKKERFSLILESASTNQTSMYLCASRTSGTYEQYFGPGTRLTVT.

The chain couples TRBV11-2 to TRBJ2-3; 10 positions agree with TRBD2. The J segment lost 4 bases and the V segment lost 6 bases, leaving 13 bases of the junction unmatched. The CDR3 has 17 amino acids. Germline CDR1 and CDR2: SGHAT and FQNNGV. CDR3 nucleotides: TGTGCCAGCAGAGGTCTCGAGCGGGAGGGGATTTCAGATACGCAGTATTTT. Protein: CASRGLEREGISDTQYF.

The rearrangement uses TRBV28 and TRBJ2-3; TRBD1 matches 7 bases. The CDR3 has 12 amino acids. The germline V gene encodes CDR1 MDHEN and CDR2 SYDVKM. The V and J ends lost 6 bases and 4 bases, in that order; junction bases with no gene match: 1. In DNA form, the CDR3 reads TGTGCCAGCAGAGGACAGGCAGATACGCAGTATTTT. Translating gives CASRGQADTQYF.

This chain links TRBV11-2 with TRBJ1-1; D gene ambiguous. There are 14 residues in the CDR3. V lost 1 base and J 4 bases, leaving 10 bases between the germline ends. The V gene's germline CDR1 is SGHAT and CDR2 FQNNGV. The CDR3 is CASSLVVRSTEAFF. CDR3 in DNA: TGTGCCAGCAGCTTAGTAGTCAGGTCCACTGAAGCTTTCTTT.

The chain joins TRBV28 to TRBJ1-1; the match to TRBD1 covers 8 bases. Germline loops: CDR1 MDHEN, CDR2 SYDVKM. The junction had 11 bases not matched to a gene; V was cut back by 8 bases and J by 0 bases. The CDR3 sequence is 16 residues long. The CDR3 sequence: CASGGQGGAVNTEAFF. The CDR3 DNA is TGTGCCAGCGGCGGACAGGGAGGGGCCGTGAACACTGAAGCTTTCTTT.

The chain employs TRBV7-6 and TRBJ1-6; D remains ambiguous. CDR1 SGHVS and CDR2 FNYEAQ come from the germline V gene. The CDR3 extends over 19 amino acids. The V gene lost 1 base and the J gene lost 0 bases, with 16 bases spanning the gap. For the CDR3, the DNA is TGTGCCAGCAGCTTAGTATCCGGGGATTCAAACTCCTATAATTCACCCCTCCACTTT. Translation gives CASSLVSGDSNSYNSPLHF.

This chain uses TRBV2 with TRBJ1-5; TRBD1 aligns across 10 bases. Per germline, CDR1 SNHLY and CDR2 FYNNEI. J lost 4 bases, V lost 6 bases, and 3 bases had no gene match. The CDR3 extends over 14 amino acids. The CDR3 region has the DNA TGTGCCAGCAGGGGGACAGGGGAGAATCAGCCCCAGCATTTT. Translated, it gives CASRGTGENQPQHF.

The chain is built from TRBV7-9 and TRBJ1-2; possibly TRBD1 for D (6 bases). Trimming removed 5 bases from V and 7 bases from J, with 17 bases in between. The CDR3 sequence is 14 residues long. The germline CDR1 and CDR2 sequences are SEHNR and FQNEAQ (reference sequence). The CDR3 is CASSLKQGRRGYTF. The CDR3 DNA is TGTGCCAGCAGCCTAAAACAGGGACGGCGTGGCTACACCTTC.

The V call is TRBV11-3, the J call TRBJ2-7; a possible D gene is TRBD1 (5 bases). V gave up 1 base and J gave up 5 bases, with 9 bases separating them. There are 13 residues in the CDR3. The germline V gene has CDR1 SGHNT and CDR2 YENEEA. The CDR3 DNA reads TGTGCCAGCAGCTTAGTTCCAGGGAACGAGCAGTACTTC. Encoded protein: CASSLVPGNEQYF.

This rearrangement joins TRBV27 to TRBJ1-2; TRBD1 might be the D (6 bases). Looked up from germline, CDR1 is MNHEY and CDR2 is SMNVEV (reference sequence). This CDR3 comprises 16 residues. V dropped 5 bases and J dropped 1 base, with 17 bases sitting between them. CDR3 bases: TGTGCCAGCAGTCTAAAACAGGGCTTGAGTAACTATGGCTACACCTTC. This gives the protein CASSLKQGLSNYGYTF.

This chain connects TRBV10-2 to TRBJ2-7; D is possibly TRBD2 (5 bases). The CDR3 is made up of 13 amino acids. Germline V gene sequence: CDR1 WSHSY, CDR2 SAAADI. V lost 6 bases and J lost 1, with 10 bases in between. The CDR3 DNA reads as TGCGCCAGCAGGGTAGCGCAGTCCTACGAGCAGTACTTC. This translates into CASRVAQSYEQYF.

The sample holds one count of this clone. The chain recombines TRBV5-1 with TRBJ2-4, with 8 bases lining up with TRBD1. CDR1 is SGHRS and CDR2 is YFSETQ in the germline V gene. CDR3 length: 16 amino acids. Trimming removed 4 bases from V and 3 bases from J; junction bases left unmatched: 9. Here the CDR3 reads CASSPKDRVFKNIQYF. DNA for the CDR3: TGCGCCAGCAGCCCGAAGGACAGGGTATTCAAAAACATTCAGTACTTC.

The rearrangement uses TRBV5-4 and TRBJ1-3; possible D gene TRBD1, 5 bases. Trimming took off 5 bases at V and 2 bases at J, with 17 bases between the two ends. The germline V gene encodes CDR1 SGHNT and CDR2 YYREEE (reference sequence). The CDR3 spans 16 residues. CDR3 sequence (DNA): TGTGCCAGCAGTTACCCGGGGGGGGAAACTGGAAACACCATATATTTT. Amino acid sequence: CASSYPGGETGNTIYF.